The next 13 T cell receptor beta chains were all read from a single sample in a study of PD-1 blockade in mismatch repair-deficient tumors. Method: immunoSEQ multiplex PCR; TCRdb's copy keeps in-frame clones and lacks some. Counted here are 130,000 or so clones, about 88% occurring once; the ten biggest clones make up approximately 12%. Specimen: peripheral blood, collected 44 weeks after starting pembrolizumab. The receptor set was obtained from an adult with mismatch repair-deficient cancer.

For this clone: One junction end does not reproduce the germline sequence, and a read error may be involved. The CDR3 reads CVSSVEALDTQYF. The CDR3 DNA sequence: TGTGTCAGCAGCGTAGAGGCCCTAGATACGCAGTATTTT. The chain joins TRBV9 to TRBJ2-3, with D unclear. Germline CDR1 is SGDLS and CDR2 is YYNGEE. The CDR3 covers 13 residues. Full variable domain (remainder filled in from reference TRBV9 and TRBJ2-3): DSGVTQTPKHLITATGQRVTLRCSPRSGDLSVYWYQQSLDQGLQFLIQYYNGEERAKGNILERFSAQQFPDLHSELNLSSLELGDSALYFCVSSVEALDTQYFGPGTRLTVL.

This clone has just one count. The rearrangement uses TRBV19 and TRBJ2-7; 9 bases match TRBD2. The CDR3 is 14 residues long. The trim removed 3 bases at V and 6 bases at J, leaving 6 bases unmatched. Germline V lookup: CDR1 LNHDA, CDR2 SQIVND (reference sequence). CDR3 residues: CASSMREGGPEQYF. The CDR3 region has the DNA TGTGCCAGTAGTATGCGGGAGGGAGGACCCGAGCAGTACTTC.

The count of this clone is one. CDR3 DNA: TGTGCCAGCTCGGACAGTTCCTATGGCTACACCTTC. It translates to CASSDSSYGYTF. The chain recombines TRBV6-1 with TRBJ1-2; possible D gene TRBD1, 6 bases. V was pared by 8 bases and J by 4 bases, with 11 bases between. The CDR3 runs 12 residues. CDR1 is MNHNS and CDR2 is SASEGT in the germline V gene.

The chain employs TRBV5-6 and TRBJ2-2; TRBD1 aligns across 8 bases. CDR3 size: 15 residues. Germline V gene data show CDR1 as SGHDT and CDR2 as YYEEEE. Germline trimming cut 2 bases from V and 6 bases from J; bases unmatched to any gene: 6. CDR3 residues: CASSLGQGRAGELFF. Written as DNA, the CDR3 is TGTGCCAGCAGCTTAGGACAGGGTCGGGCCGGGGAGCTGTTTTTT.

CDR3 in amino acids: CASSDSNSGANVLTF. In DNA, the CDR3 is TGTGCCAGCAGTGACTCAAACTCTGGGGCCAACGTCCTGACTTTC. The chain is built from TRBV6-4 and TRBJ2-6; D not certain. CDR1 is MRHNA, CDR2 SNTAGT, per germline. Between the trimmed V and J ends, which lost 0 bases and 0 bases, there was a span of 3 bases. The CDR3 spans 15 residues.

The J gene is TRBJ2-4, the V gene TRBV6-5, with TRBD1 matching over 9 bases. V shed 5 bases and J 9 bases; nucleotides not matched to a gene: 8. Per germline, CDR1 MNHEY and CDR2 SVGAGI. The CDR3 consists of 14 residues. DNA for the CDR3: TGTGCCAGCAGTGCAGGACAGGGGAATAGCATTCAGTACTTC. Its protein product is CASSAGQGNSIQYF.

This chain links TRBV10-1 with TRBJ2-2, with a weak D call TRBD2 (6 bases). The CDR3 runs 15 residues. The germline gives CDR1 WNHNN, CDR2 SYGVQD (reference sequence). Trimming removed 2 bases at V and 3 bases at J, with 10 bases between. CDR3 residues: CASSEPGDHTGELFF. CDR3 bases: TGCGCCAGCAGTGAGCCGGGGGACCACACCGGGGAGCTGTTTTTT.

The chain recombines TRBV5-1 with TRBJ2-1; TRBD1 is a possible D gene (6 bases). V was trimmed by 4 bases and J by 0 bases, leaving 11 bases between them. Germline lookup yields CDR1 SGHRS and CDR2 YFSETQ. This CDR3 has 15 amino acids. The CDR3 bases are TGCGCCAGCAGCCGGACAGACAGCTCCTACAATGAGCAGTTCTTC. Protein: CASSRTDSSYNEQFF.

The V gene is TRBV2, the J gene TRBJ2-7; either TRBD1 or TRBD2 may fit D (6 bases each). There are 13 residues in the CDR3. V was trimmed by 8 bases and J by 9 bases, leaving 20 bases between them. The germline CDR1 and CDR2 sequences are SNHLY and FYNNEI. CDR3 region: CASAGQEGGGQYF. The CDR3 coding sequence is TGTGCCAGCGCAGGGCAGGAAGGAGGGGGGCAGTACTTC.

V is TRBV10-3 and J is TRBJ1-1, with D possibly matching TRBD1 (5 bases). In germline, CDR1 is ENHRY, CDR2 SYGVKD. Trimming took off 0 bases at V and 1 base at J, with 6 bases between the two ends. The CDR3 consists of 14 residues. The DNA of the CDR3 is TGTGCCATCAGTGAGTCAGGGGCGAACACTGAAGCTTTCTTT. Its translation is CAISESGANTEAFF.

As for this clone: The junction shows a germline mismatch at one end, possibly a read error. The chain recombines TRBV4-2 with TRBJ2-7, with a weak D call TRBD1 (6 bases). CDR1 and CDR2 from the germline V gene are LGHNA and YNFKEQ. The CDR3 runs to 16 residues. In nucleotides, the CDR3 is TGTGCCAGCAGCAAAGAAGTCCAGATCGGGACATCCGAGCAGTACTTC. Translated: CASSKEVQIGTSEQYF.

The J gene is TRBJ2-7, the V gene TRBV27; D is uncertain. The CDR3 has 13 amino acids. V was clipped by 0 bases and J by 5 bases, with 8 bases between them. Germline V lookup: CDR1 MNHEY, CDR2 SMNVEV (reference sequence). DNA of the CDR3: TGTGCCAGCAGTTTATCGGTGGGAAACGAGCAGTACTTC. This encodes CASSLSVGNEQYF.

The CDR3 DNA reads TGTGCCAGTAGTATCCCGACTAGAACCGGGGAGCTGTTTTTT. Protein product: CASSIPTRTGELFF. The chain couples TRBV19 to TRBJ2-2, with D tentatively TRBD2 (6 bases). This CDR3 comprises 14 residues. Germline V gene sequence: CDR1 LNHDA, CDR2 SQIVND (reference sequence). V was cut by 3 bases and J by 5 bases, with 10 bases left in between.